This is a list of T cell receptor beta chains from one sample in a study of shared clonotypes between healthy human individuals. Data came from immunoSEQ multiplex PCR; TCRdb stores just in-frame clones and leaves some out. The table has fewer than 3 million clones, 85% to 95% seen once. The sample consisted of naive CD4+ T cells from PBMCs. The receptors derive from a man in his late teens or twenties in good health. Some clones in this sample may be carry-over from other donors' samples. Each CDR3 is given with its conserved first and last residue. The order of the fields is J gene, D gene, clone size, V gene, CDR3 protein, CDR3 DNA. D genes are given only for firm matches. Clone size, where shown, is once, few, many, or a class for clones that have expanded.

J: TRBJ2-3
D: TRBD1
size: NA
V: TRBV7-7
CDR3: CASSPPGQGRNTQYF
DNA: TGTGCCAGCAGCCCCCCCGGACAGGGAAGGAATACGCAGTATTTT

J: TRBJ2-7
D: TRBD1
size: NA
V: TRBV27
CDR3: CASSLLRDRGYEQYF
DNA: TGTGCCAGCAGTTTACTTCGGGACAGGGGCTACGAGCAGTACTTC

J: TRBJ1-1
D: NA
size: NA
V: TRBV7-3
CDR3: CASSLSSSTEAFF
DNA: TGTGCCAGCAGCTTATCGTCCTCCACTGAAGCTTTCTTT

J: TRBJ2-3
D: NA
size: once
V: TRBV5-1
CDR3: CASSLGGFTDTQYF
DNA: TGCGCCAGCAGCTTGGGGGGGTTCACAGATACGCAGTATTTT

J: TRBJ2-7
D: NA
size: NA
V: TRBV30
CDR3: CAWSGTGQVQYF
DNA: TGTGCCTGGAGTGGGACGGGACAAGTTCAGTACTTC

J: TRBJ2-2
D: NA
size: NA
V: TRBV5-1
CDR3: CASSLEGNTGELFF
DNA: TGCGCCAGCAGCTTGGAGGGGAACACCGGGGAGCTGTTTTTT

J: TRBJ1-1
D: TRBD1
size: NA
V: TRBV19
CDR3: CASSIDRTGEAFF
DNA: TGTGCCAGTAGTATAGATCGGACAGGTGAAGCTTTCTTT

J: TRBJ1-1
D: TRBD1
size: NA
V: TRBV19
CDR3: CASMDRGLEAFF
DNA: TGTGCCTCTATGGACAGGGGGCTTGAAGCTTTCTTT

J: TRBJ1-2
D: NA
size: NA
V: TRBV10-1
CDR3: CASSRPNDYGYTF
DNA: TGCGCCAGCAGCAGACCGAATGACTATGGCTACACCTTC

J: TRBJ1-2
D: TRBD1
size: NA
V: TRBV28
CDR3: CASSLYRQGYGYTF
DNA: TGTGCCAGCAGTTTATATAGACAGGGCTATGGCTACACCTTC